This is a list of T cell receptor beta chains from one sample in a study of OX40 agonist ivuxolimab in advanced cancers. Here immunoSEQ multiplex PCR was the method, and the copy in TCRdb shows in-frame clones only, minus some. The table includes 65,000 to 100,000 clones, about 90% detected once. The specimen comprised CD4+ or CD8+ T cells sorted from blood, sampled in a trial of the OX40 agonist ivuxolimab. Source of these receptors: an adult with an advanced solid tumor such as melanoma, head and neck, liver or kidney cancer. Both conserved end residues are part of each CDR3. Each record gives: J gene, clone size, V gene, D gene, CDR3 protein, CDR3 DNA. A D gene is named only where the DNA matches it firmly. A row's size may be missing; if present it is once, few, many or a size class.

TRBJ1-1,few,TRBV11-2,-,CASSPNGGKAFF,TGTGCCAGCAGCCCGAATGGGGGGAAAGCTTTCTTT
TRBJ2-6,-,TRBV7-9,-,CASSSLVSGANVLTF,TGTGCCAGCAGCTCCCTAGTCTCTGGGGCCAACGTCCTGACTTTC
TRBJ2-7,once,TRBV27,TRBD2,CASSLSGLAGANYEQYF,TGTGCCAGCAGTTTATCGGGACTAGCGGGAGCGAACTACGAGCAGTACTTC
TRBJ2-7,-,TRBV7-7,-,CASSLKADYEQYF,TGTGCTAGCAGCTTAAAGGCAGACTACGAGCAGTACTTC
TRBJ2-7,-,TRBV5-1,-,CASSLGGQGSYEQYF,TGCGCCAGCAGCTTGGGGGGGCAGGGATCCTACGAGCAGTACTTC
TRBJ2-1,-,TRBV5-1,-,CASSSGVSSYNEQFF,TGCGCCAGCAGCTCAGGGGTTAGCTCCTACAATGAGCAGTTCTTC
TRBJ1-1,-,TRBV9,-,CASSVGADGGRAEAFF,TGTGCCAGCAGCGTAGGGGCCGATGGTGGAAGGGCTGAAGCTTTCTTT
TRBJ2-7,-,TRBV5-1,-,CASSTDGAYEQYF,TGCGCCAGCAGCACGGACGGGGCCTACGAGCAGTACTTC
TRBJ1-4,-,TRBV19,TRBD1,CASTRTGVDEKLFF,TGTGCCAGTACTAGGACAGGCGTGGATGAAAAACTGTTTTTT
TRBJ2-1,-,TRBV19,-,CASSIGLKQFF,TGTGCCAGTAGTATAGGGTTAAAGCAGTTCTTC
TRBJ2-1,-,TRBV28,TRBD2,CASSLGGRPYNEQFF,TGTGCCAGCAGTTTAGGCGGGAGGCCCTACAATGAGCAGTTCTTC
TRBJ2-3,-,TRBV28,TRBD2,CASSPSGARSYTDTQYF,TGTGCCAGCAGTCCCAGCGGGGCGCGATCCTACACAGATACGCAGTATTTT
TRBJ2-5,-,TRBV20-1,-,CSAKQETQYF,TGCAGTGCCAAACAAGAGACCCAGTACTTC
TRBJ2-1,-,TRBV7-9,TRBD2,CASGTTSGRGGTEQFF,TGTGCCAGCGGGACTACTAGCGGACGAGGTGGGACTGAGCAGTTCTTC
TRBJ2-1,-,TRBV4-1,TRBD2,CASSQDGTSGAYNEQFF,TGCGCCAGCAGCCAAGATGGTACTAGCGGGGCCTACAATGAGCAGTTCTTC
TRBJ2-7,-,TRBV11-2,TRBD2,CASSLGGSGILYEQYF,TGTGCCAGCAGCTTAGGCGGTAGCGGGATTCTTTACGAGCAGTACTTC
TRBJ1-4,-,TRBV28,-,CASSLPSRGLFF,TGTGCCAGCAGTTTGCCGAGCCGGGGACTGTTTTTT
TRBJ1-2,-,TRBV15,-,CATRDIKTVNYGYTF,TGTGCCACCAGAGATATTAAGACGGTTAACTATGGCTACACCTTC
TRBJ2-7,-,TRBV6-1,TRBD2,CASSTGLAGIYEQYF,TGTGCCAGCAGTACTGGACTAGCGGGTATTTACGAGCAGTACTTC
TRBJ2-7,-,TRBV10-2,-,CASSEIRLSDEQYF,TGCGCCAGCAGTGAGATCAGGCTAAGTGACGAGCAGTACTTC
TRBJ2-2,-,TRBV10-3,TRBD2,CAIRGTSGSTGELFF,TGTGCCATCAGGGGGACTAGCGGGAGTACCGGGGAGCTGTTTTTT
TRBJ2-3,-,TRBV9,TRBD2,CASSPQGLAGQDTQYF,TGTGCCAGCAGCCCCCAGGGACTAGCGGGACAAGATACGCAGTATTTT
TRBJ2-3,-,TRBV10-2,TRBD2,CATRPGLGITDTQYF,TGCGCCACCCGTCCGGGACTAGGAATAACAGATACGCAGTATTTT
TRBJ2-2,-,TRBV5-1,-,CASSLEGLTTGELFF,TGCGCCAGCAGCTTGGAGGGACTCACCACCGGGGAGCTGTTTTTT
TRBJ2-3,few,TRBV27,-,CASSRLTASTDTQYF,TGTGCCAGCAGTCGACTAACAGCTAGCACAGATACGCAGTATTTT
TRBJ2-3,once,TRBV9,-,CASSARTESSTDTQYF,TGTGCCAGCAGCGCCCGGACAGAAAGTAGCACAGATACGCAGTATTTT
TRBJ2-1,-,TRBV9,TRBD2,CASSVRPAGTSGRGLPYEQFF,TGTGCCAGCAGCGTACGGCCAGCGGGGACTAGCGGGAGGGGCCTCCCTTATGAGCAGTTCTTC
TRBJ1-1,few,TRBV5-1,TRBD1,CASNGQDKNTEAFF,TGCGCCAGCAATGGACAGGATAAGAACACTGAAGCTTTCTTT
TRBJ2-3,-,TRBV27,TRBD2,CASSLYASGRAADTQYF,TGTGCCAGCAGTTTATATGCGAGCGGGAGGGCCGCAGATACGCAGTATTTT
TRBJ2-7,-,TRBV6-1,TRBD1,CASRVGRQGSYEQYF,TGTGCCAGCAGGGTGGGGAGACAGGGTTCCTACGAGCAGTACTTC
TRBJ2-3,-,TRBV11-3,TRBD2,CASSSGTSTDTQYF,TGTGCCAGCAGCAGCGGGACTAGCACAGATACGCAGTATTTT
TRBJ1-6,-,TRBV7-8,TRBD1,CASSSTGYNSPLHF,TGTGCCAGCAGCTCGACAGGGTATAATTCACCCCTCCACTTT
TRBJ1-1,few,TRBV18,-,CASSVRSATEAFF,TGTGCCAGCTCAGTGCGTTCGGCCACTGAAGCTTTCTTT
TRBJ2-7,-,TRBV28,-,CASSFFLQSSYEQYF,TGTGCCAGCAGTTTTTTCCTACAGAGCTCCTACGAGCAGTACTTC
TRBJ2-7,-,TRBV6-1,-,CATNKAPGYYEQYF,TGTGCCACAAATAAAGCGCCGGGCTACTACGAGCAGTACTTC
TRBJ1-2,-,TRBV28,-,CASSPGGVNYGYTF,TGTGCCAGCAGCCCCGGGGGAGTTAACTATGGCTACACCTTC
TRBJ2-1,-,TRBV25-1,TRBD1,CASSTQGAGEQFF,TGTGCCAGCAGTACACAGGGGGCGGGTGAGCAGTTCTTC
TRBJ2-5,-,TRBV6-5,-,CASSQAETQYF,TGTGCCAGTTCACAAGCCGAGACCCAGTACTTC
TRBJ2-5,-,TRBV6-1,TRBD2,CASSAPGLAGGLYQETQYF,TGTGCCAGCAGTGCCCCGGGACTAGCGGGAGGCCTGTACCAAGAGACCCAGTACTTC
TRBJ1-1,-,TRBV28,-,CASNEGRGAFF,TGTGCCAGCAATGAGGGGAGGGGAGCTTTCTTT
TRBJ1-3,-,TRBV5-8,-,CASSLVGRSGNTIYF,TGTGCCAGCAGCTTGGTAGGGCGCTCTGGAAACACCATATATTTT
TRBJ1-2,once,TRBV5-4,-,CASSPTGYGYTF,TGTGCCAGCAGTCCCACAGGATATGGCTACACCTTC
TRBJ2-3,-,TRBV6-6,-,CASSLPAGPADTQYF,TGTGCCAGCAGTTTGCCGGCAGGGCCGGCAGATACGCAGTATTTT
TRBJ2-5,-,TRBV11-2,-,CASSRGGRTQETQYF,TGTGCCAGCAGCAGAGGCGGCAGGACCCAAGAGACCCAGTACTTC
TRBJ2-7,-,TRBV6-1,TRBD1,CASTLQGATYEQYF,TGTGCCAGCACCTTACAGGGGGCGACCTACGAGCAGTACTTC